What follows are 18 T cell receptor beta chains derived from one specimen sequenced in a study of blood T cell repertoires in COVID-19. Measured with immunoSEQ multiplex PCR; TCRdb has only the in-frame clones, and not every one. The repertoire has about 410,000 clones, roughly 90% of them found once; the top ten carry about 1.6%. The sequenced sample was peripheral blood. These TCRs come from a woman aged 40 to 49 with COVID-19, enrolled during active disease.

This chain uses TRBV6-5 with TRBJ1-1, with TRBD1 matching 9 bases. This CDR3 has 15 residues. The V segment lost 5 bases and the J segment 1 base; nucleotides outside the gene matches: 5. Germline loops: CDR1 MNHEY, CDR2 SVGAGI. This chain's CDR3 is CASSPRTGENTEAFF. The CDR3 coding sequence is TGTGCCAGCAGTCCCCGGACAGGGGAGAACACTGAAGCTTTCTTT.

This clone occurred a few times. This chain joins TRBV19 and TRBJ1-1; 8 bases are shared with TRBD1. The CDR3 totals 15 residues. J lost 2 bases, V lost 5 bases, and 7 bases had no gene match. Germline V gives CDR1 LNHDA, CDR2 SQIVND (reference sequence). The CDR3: CASSYTGGGNTEAFF. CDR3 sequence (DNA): TGTGCCAGTAGTTACACAGGGGGAGGTAACACTGAAGCTTTCTTT. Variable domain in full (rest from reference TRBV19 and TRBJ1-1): DGGITQSPKYLFRKEGQNVTLSCEQNLNHDAMYWYRQDPGQGLRLIYYSQIVNDFQKGDIAEGYSVSREKKESFPLTVTSAQKNPTAFYLCASSYTGGGNTEAFFGQGTRLTVV.

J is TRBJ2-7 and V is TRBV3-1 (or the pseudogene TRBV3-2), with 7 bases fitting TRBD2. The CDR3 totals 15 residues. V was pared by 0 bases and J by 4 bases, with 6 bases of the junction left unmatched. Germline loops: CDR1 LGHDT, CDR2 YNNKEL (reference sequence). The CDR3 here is CASSQDLGGSYEQYF. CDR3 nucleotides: TGTGCCAGCAGCCAAGATCTCGGGGGGAGTTACGAGCAGTACTTC.

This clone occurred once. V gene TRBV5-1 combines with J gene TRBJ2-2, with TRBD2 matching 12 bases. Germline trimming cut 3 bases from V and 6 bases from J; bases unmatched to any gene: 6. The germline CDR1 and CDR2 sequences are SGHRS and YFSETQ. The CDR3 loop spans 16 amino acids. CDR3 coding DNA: TGCGCCAGCAGCTCGACTAGCGGGAGTTCCCCCGGGGAGCTGTTTTTT. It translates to CASSSTSGSSPGELFF. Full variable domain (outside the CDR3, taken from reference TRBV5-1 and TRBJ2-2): KAGVTQTPRYLIKTRGQQVTLSCSPISGHRSVSWYQQTPGQGLQFLFEYFSETQRNKGNFPGRFSGRQFSNSRSEMNVSTLELGDSALYLCASSSTSGSSPGELFFGEGSRLTVL.

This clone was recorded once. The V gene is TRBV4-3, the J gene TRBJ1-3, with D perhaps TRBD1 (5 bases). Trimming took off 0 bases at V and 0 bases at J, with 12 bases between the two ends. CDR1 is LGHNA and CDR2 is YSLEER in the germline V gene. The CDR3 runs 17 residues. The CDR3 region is CASSQEAPGNSGNTIYF. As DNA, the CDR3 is TGCGCCAGCAGCCAAGAGGCCCCAGGGAACTCTGGAAACACCATATATTTT.

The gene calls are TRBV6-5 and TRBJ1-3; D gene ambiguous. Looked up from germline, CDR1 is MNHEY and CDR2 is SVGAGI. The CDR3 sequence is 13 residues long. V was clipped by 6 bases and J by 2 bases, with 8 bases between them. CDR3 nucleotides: TGTGCCAGCAGCAACACAGCTGGAAACACCATATATTTT. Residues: CASSNTAGNTIYF.

The CDR3 region is CASSTGGGDYYGYTF. The CDR3 region has the DNA TGTGCCAGCAGCACAGGGGGGGGCGACTACTATGGCTACACCTTC. This rearrangement joins TRBV9 to TRBJ1-2; TRBD1 agrees at 8 bases. CDR1 is SGDLS and CDR2 is YYNGEE in the germline V gene. V lost 4 bases and J lost 3; bases outside the gene matches: 8. The CDR3 contains 15 residues. Drawing the rest from reference TRBV9 and TRBJ1-2, the complete variable domain is DSGVTQTPKHLITATGQRVTLRCSPRSGDLSVYWYQQSLDQGLQFLIQYYNGEERAKGNILERFSAQQFPDLHSELNLSSLELGDSALYFCASSTGGGDYYGYTFGSGTRLTVV.

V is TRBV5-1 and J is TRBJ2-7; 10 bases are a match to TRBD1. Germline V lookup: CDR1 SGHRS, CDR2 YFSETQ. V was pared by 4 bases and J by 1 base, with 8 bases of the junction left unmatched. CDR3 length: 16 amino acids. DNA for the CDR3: TGCGCCAGCAGCCGTATATCGGGACAGGGGTCCTACGAGCAGTACTTC. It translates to CASSRISGQGSYEQYF.

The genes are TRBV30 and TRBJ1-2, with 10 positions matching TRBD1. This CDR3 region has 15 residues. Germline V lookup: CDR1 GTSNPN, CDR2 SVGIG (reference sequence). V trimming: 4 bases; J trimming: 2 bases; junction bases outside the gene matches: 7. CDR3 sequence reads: CAWNGGTGENYGYTF. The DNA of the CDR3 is TGTGCCTGGAACGGCGGGACAGGGGAAAACTATGGCTACACCTTC.

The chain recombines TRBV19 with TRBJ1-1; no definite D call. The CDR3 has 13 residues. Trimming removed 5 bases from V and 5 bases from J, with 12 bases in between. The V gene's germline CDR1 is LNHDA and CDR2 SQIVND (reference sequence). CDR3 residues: CASSALGRTEAFF. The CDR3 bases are TGTGCCAGTAGTGCCTTGGGGAGAACTGAAGCTTTCTTT.

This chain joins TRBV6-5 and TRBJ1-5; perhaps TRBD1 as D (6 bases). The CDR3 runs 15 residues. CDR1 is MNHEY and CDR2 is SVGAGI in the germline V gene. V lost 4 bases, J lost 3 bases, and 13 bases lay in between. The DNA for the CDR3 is TGTGCCAGCAGTTCCCCTAGACAGGTCAATCAGCCCCAGCATTTT. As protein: CASSSPRQVNQPQHF.

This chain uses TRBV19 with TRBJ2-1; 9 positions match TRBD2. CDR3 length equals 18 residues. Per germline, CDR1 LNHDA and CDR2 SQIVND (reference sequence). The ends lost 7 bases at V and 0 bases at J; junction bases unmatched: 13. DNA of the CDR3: TGTGCCAGTACCCCAAGGATAGGTAGCGGGAGCTCCTACAATGAGCAGTTCTTC. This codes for CASTPRIGSGSSYNEQFF.

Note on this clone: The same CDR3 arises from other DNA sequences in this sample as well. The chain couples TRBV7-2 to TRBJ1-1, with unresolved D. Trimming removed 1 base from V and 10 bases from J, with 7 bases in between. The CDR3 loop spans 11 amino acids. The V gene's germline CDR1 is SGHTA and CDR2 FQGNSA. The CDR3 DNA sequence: TGTGCCAGCAGCTTAGGACGGGGAGCTTTCTTT. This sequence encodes CASSLGRGAFF.

This CDR3 is CASSGQGGSNEQFF. The CDR3 DNA is TGTGCCAGCAGCGGACAGGGGGGGTCCAATGAGCAGTTCTTC. This chain joins TRBV6-4 and TRBJ2-1; 10 bases are shared with TRBD1. The CDR3 loop spans 14 amino acids. Germline trimming cut 6 bases from V and 6 bases from J; bases unmatched to any gene: 5. The germline CDR1 and CDR2 sequences are MRHNA and SNTAGT.

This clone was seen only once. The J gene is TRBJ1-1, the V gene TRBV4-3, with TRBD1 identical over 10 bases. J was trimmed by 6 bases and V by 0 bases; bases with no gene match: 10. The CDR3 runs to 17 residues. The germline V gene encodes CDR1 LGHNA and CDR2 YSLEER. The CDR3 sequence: CASSQDIRTDRGAEAFF. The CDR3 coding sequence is TGCGCCAGCAGCCAAGATATTAGGACGGACAGGGGGGCTGAAGCTTTCTTT.

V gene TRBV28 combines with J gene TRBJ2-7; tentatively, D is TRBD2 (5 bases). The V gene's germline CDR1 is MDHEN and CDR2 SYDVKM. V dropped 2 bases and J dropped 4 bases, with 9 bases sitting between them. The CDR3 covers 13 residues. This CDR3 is CASSLGSGYEQYF. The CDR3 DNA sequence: TGTGCCAGCAGTTTAGGGAGCGGATACGAGCAGTACTTC.

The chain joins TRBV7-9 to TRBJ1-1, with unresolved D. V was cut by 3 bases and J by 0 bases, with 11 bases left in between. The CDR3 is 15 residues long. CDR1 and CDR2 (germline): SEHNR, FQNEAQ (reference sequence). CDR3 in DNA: TGTGCCAGCAGCTTTCAGGTGGCCTTGAACACTGAAGCTTTCTTT. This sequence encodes CASSFQVALNTEAFF.

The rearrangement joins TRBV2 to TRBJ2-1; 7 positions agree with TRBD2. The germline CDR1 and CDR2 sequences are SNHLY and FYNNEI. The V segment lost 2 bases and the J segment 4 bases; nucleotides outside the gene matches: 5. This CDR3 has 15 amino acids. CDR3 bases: TGTGCCAGCAGTGAATGGGGGACTACGTACAATGAGCAGTTCTTC. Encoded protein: CASSEWGTTYNEQFF.